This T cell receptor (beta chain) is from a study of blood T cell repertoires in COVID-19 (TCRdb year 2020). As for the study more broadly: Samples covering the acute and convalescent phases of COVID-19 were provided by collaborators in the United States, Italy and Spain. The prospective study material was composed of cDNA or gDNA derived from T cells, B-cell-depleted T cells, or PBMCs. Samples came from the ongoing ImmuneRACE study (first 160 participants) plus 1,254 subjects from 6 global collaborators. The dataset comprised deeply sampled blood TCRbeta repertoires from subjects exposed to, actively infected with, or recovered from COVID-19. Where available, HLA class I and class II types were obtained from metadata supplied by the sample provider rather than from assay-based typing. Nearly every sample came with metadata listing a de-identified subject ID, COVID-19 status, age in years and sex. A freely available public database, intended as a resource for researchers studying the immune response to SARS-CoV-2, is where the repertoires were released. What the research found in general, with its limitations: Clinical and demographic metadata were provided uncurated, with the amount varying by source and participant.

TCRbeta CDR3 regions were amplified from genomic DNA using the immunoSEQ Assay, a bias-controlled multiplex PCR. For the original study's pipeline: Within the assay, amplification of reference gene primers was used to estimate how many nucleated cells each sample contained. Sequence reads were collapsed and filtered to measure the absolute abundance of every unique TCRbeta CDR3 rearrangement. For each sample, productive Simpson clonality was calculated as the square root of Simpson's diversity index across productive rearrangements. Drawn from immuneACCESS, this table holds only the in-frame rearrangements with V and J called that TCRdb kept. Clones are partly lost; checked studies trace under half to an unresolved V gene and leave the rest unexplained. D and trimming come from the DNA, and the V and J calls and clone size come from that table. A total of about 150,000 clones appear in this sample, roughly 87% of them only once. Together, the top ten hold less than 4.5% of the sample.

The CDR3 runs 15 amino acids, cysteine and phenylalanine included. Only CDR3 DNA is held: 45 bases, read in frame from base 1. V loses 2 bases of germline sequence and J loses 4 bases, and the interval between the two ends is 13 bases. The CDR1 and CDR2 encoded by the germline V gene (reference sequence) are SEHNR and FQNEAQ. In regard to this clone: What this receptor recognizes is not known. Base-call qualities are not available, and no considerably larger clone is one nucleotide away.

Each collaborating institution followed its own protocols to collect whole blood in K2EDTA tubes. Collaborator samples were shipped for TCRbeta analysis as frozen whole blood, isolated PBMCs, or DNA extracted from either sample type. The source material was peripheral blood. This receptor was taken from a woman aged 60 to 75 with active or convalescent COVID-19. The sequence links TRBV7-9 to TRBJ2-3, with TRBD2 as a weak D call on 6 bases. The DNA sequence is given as TGTGCCAGCAGCTTATCCGCTAGCGTCTCAGATACGCAGTATTTT. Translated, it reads CASSLSASVSDTQYF. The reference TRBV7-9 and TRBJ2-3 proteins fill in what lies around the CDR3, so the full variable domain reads DTGVSQNPRHKITKRGQNVTFRCDPISEHNRLYWYRQTLGQGPEFLTYFQNEAQLEKSRLLSDRFSAERPKGSFSTLEIQRTEQGDSAMYLCASSLSASVSDTQYFGPGTRLTVL.